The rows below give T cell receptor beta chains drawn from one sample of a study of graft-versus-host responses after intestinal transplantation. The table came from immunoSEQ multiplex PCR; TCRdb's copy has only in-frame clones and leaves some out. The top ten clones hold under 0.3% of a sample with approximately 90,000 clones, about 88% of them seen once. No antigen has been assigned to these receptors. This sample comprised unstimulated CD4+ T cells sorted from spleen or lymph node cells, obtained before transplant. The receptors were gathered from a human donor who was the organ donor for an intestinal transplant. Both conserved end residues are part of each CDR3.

cdr3_aa: CASSPTSGGVEQFF
v_call: TRBV18
j_call: TRBJ2-1

cdr3_aa: CASRDSVRDEQYF
v_call: TRBV6-5
j_call: TRBJ2-7

cdr3_aa: CASSPPGGPGGQYF
v_call: TRBV18
j_call: TRBJ2-7

cdr3_aa: CSVEMGTGANYGYTF
v_call: TRBV29-1
j_call: TRBJ1-2

cdr3_aa: CASRPASGGSDSYNEQFF
v_call: TRBV4-2
j_call: TRBJ2-1

cdr3_aa: CASRGTGNEQYF
v_call: TRBV27
j_call: TRBJ2-7

cdr3_aa: CASRSQETQYF
v_call: TRBV2
j_call: TRBJ2-5

cdr3_aa: CASSFSASSYEQYF
v_call: TRBV28
j_call: TRBJ2-7

cdr3_aa: CASSSYMGLTGGRNGYTF
v_call: TRBV7-2
j_call: TRBJ1-2

cdr3_aa: CASSAGGGWSEKLFF
v_call: TRBV9
j_call: TRBJ1-4

cdr3_aa: CASSLDLLAAATDTQYF
v_call: TRBV11-3
j_call: TRBJ2-3

cdr3_aa: CASSGTGVAEQFF
v_call: TRBV2
j_call: TRBJ2-1

cdr3_aa: CSVEGGVAGSNYEQYF
v_call: TRBV29-1
j_call: TRBJ2-7